The present T cell receptor beta chain was sequenced within a study of blood T cells in healthy people across ages. This clonotype was seen ten or more times. A sample-barcoded 5' primer and a J-beta primer mix were used in a second PCR of about 7 to 12 cycles. TCRdb reprocessed the 5' RACE reads with MiXCR, giving one entry per CDR3 protein. The sample has fewer than 1,000,000 distinct CDR3 sequences, about 42% seen once. The CDR3 covers 14 residues. Germline loops: CDR1 MNHEY, CDR2 SVGEGT. The ends were cut back, 3 bases at V and 3 bases at J, with 10 bases in the middle. Sequencing was carried out using blood. The V call is TRBV6-2 or TRBV6-3, the J call TRBJ2-3; perhaps TRBD2 as D (6 bases). This clonotype was obtained from a man in his 60s in good health. This CDR3 reads CASSYRGATDTQYF. The CDR3 DNA reads as TGTGCCAGCAGTTATCGCGGGGCGACAGATACGCAGTATTTT.